This T cell receptor (beta chain) was captured by sequencing in a study of blood T cells in healthy people across ages. Primed by a sample-barcoded 5' primer and a J-beta primer mix, a second PCR proceeded for about 7 to 11 cycles. TCRdb fed the 5' RACE reads into MiXCR, producing one record per CDR3 protein. The top ten clones hold about 21% of a sample with some 920,000 distinct CDR3 sequences, about 51% of them seen once. Germline-derived CDR1 and CDR2 are MNHNY and SVGAGI (reference sequence). There are 13 residues in the CDR3. V dropped 7 bases and J dropped 3 bases, with 12 bases sitting between them.

This sequence joins TRBV6-6 and TRBJ1-2; a possible D gene is TRBD1 (6 bases). Sequencing was done on a sample of blood. The clonotype was recovered from a woman in her sixties or seventies in good health. The CDR3 sequence: CASTLRTDYGYTF. The CDR3 DNA reads TGTGCCAGCACCCTCCGGACAGACTATGGCTACACCTTC.